A selection of T cell receptor beta chains follows, all from one sample in a study of cytomegalovirus exposure and HLA in healthy donors. The method was immunoSEQ multiplex PCR; TCRdb's version includes in-frame clones alone and lacks a portion of them. Altogether fewer than 200,000 clones are present, approximately 78% being singletons, with the ten largest covering under 1%. Sequencing was done on a sample of PBMCs. The receptors originated from a girl aged 2-9 years in good health and CMV-seropositive. Each CDR3 is given with its conserved first and last residue. D genes are given only for firm matches. The size of a clone is reported for some rows only, either as once, few or many, or as a class for expanded clones.

TRBV10-3	-	-	TRBJ2-5	TGTGCCATCAGTGAGTCGGGTCGGGCGGGAGAGACCCAGTACTTC	CAISESGRAGETQYF
TRBV28	-	-	TRBJ1-4	TGTGCCAGCAGTTTAAGGACACCCGGAGGGGAAAAACTGTTTTTT	CASSLRTPGGEKLFF
TRBV4-1	-	-	TRBJ1-5	TGCGCCAGCAGCCAAGTTATCAGGGAGGTCAATCAGCCCCAGCATTTT	CASSQVIREVNQPQHF
TRBV5-1	TRBD1	once	TRBJ2-3	TGCGCCAGCAGCTTGGGGACAGGGGTTAGCACAGATACGCAGTATTTT	CASSLGTGVSTDTQYF
TRBV6-1	TRBD1	-	TRBJ1-5	TGTGCCAGCAACCCAAAAGGACAGGGTCATCAGCCCCAGCATTTT	CASNPKGQGHQPQHF
TRBV10-3	-	once	TRBJ2-7	TGTGCCATCAGTGAGTCGAAACAGTACTACGAGCAGTACTTC	CAISESKQYYEQYF
TRBV29-1	-	-	TRBJ2-7	TGCAGCGTTGGGGCGGGATCGTCCAGCTCCTACGAGCAGTACTTC	CSVGAGSSSSYEQYF
TRBV7-8	TRBD1	-	TRBJ2-7	TGTGCCAGCAGCCCTACCGGGACAGGGTACTACGAGCAGTACTTC	CASSPTGTGYYEQYF
TRBV29-1	TRBD2	-	TRBJ2-3	TGCAGCGCCCAAGGGGCTAGCGGGAGGGCGAGCACAGATACGCAGTATTTT	CSAQGASGRASTDTQYF
TRBV30	TRBD2	-	TRBJ2-2	TGTGCCTGGAGTGCGGGAGGAAGTACCGGGGAGCTGTTTTTT	CAWSAGGSTGELFF
TRBV6-5	-	-	TRBJ2-7	TGTGCCAGCAGTTACTCTACCGGCGGCTTGGAGCAGTACTTC	CASSYSTGGLEQYF
TRBV9	TRBD2	once	TRBJ2-1	TGTGCCAGCAGCGCTAGCGGGGAACCTTACAATGAGCAGTTCTTC	CASSASGEPYNEQFF
TRBV6-1	-	-	TRBJ2-7	TGTGCCAGCAGTGAAGCAGTGCTAGCAACCTACGAGCAGTACTTC	CASSEAVLATYEQYF
TRBV27	-	few	TRBJ1-2	TGTGCCAGCAGTCGGGGGGAGACTCTCTATGGCTACACCTTC	CASSRGETLYGYTF
TRBV5-4	TRBD1	once	TRBJ1-1	TGTGCCAGCAGCTTCCTACCCTGGACAGGGATACCTGAAGCTTTCTTT	CASSFLPWTGIPEAFF
TRBV30	-	-	TRBJ1-2	TGTGCCTGGATAGGAAATGGGTTTGGGGACACTTTTTTTAACTATGGCTACACCTTC	CAWIGNGFGDTFFNYGYTF
TRBV6-4	-	-	TRBJ2-3	TGTGCCAGCAGCCTGAGAACAGGCACAGATACGCAGTATTTT	CASSLRTGTDTQYF
TRBV6-5	TRBD1	-	TRBJ2-1	TGTGCCAGCAGTTCGACAGGGTCCCACAATGAGCAGTTCTTC	CASSSTGSHNEQFF
TRBV5-1	-	-	TRBJ1-1	TGCGCCAGCAGCTTCGGGCGGGGGTTTGAAGCTTTCTTT	CASSFGRGFEAFF
TRBV29-1	TRBD1	-	TRBJ2-7	TGCAGCGTTGTCGGACAGGGAAACGAGCAGTACTTC	CSVVGQGNEQYF
TRBV9	TRBD2	few	TRBJ2-7	TGTGCCAGCAGCGAGGGGTGGGGCAGCGGGGGTATCGAGCAGTACTTC	CASSEGWGSGGIEQYF
TRBV6-1	TRBD1	once	TRBJ2-5	TGTGCCAGCAGCGTACAGGGGGGAGGGACCCAGTACTTC	CASSVQGGGTQYF
TRBV30	TRBD1	-	TRBJ2-7	TGTGCCTGGAGTCTACAGGGGGGCGAGCAGTACTTC	CAWSLQGGEQYF
TRBV6-1	-	-	TRBJ2-1	TGTGCCAGCAGCGAGGATAGACATGAGCAGTTCTTC	CASSEDRHEQFF
TRBV30	TRBD1	-	TRBJ1-5	TGTGCCTGGACCGGAGGGCAGGGGGATCAGCCCCAGCATTTT	CAWTGGQGDQPQHF
TRBV6-1	TRBD2	-	TRBJ2-1	TGTGCCAGCAGTGAAGGAGCGGGAGGGCCCCTTGAGCAGTTCTTC	CASSEGAGGPLEQFF
TRBV11-2	TRBD2	-	TRBJ2-7	TGTGCCAGCAGCCCTCTCGCGGGAGGGCCCCACGAGCAGTACTTC	CASSPLAGGPHEQYF
TRBV7-3	-	once	TRBJ2-3	TGTGCCAGCAGCTTAAGTGGCGCGGGCACAGATACGCAGTATTTT	CASSLSGAGTDTQYF
TRBV29-1	-	-	TRBJ2-3	TGCAGCGTTGAGTGGCGGCGCACAGATACGCAGTATTTT	CSVEWRRTDTQYF
TRBV11-2	TRBD2	-	TRBJ2-3	TGTGCCAGCACCCCCCCGGGCGGGAGTGTCTGGAATACGCAGTATTTT	CASTPPGGSVWNTQYF
TRBV5-1	TRBD2	-	TRBJ2-1	TGCGCCAGCAGCTTGGTGGCGGGAGTGGGATACAATGAGCAGTTCTTC	CASSLVAGVGYNEQFF
TRBV30	-	-	TRBJ1-6	TGTGCCTGGAGTGTACGGTCCCCGGGGGAAAATTCACCCCTCCACTTT	CAWSVRSPGENSPLHF
TRBV15	-	-	TRBJ2-6	TGTGCCACCAGCAGAGGGTCGAGTGGGGCCAACGTCCTGACTTTC	CATSRGSSGANVLTF
TRBV7-8	-	-	TRBJ2-7	TGTGCCAGCAGCTTCCTAGGGGGTGCTCCGCTCTACGAGCAGTACTTC	CASSFLGGAPLYEQYF
TRBV10-2	TRBD1	-	TRBJ2-3	TGCGCCAGCAGTGATACAGGGGGCTTAGGAGATACGCAGTATTTT	CASSDTGGLGDTQYF
TRBV9	-	-	TRBJ1-2	TGTGCCAGCAGCGCCCGCCCCACGACAGGAGACTATGGCTACACCTTC	CASSARPTTGDYGYTF
TRBV10-1	-	once	TRBJ2-2	TGCGCCAGCAGTTTAACAGCAAACACCGGGGAGCTGTTTTTT	CASSLTANTGELFF
TRBV19	TRBD1	-	TRBJ2-7	TGTGCCAGTAGTATAAACCGGGACAGGATGAACTTC	CASSINRDRMNF
TRBV14	-	-	TRBJ1-2	TGTGCCAGCAGCCAAGATCTAGGGGGCTATGGCTACACCTTC	CASSQDLGGYGYTF
TRBV5-4	TRBD1	-	TRBJ2-7	TGTGCCAGCAGCTTTGACAGGGTGAGGCACTTC	CASSFDRVRHF
TRBV5-8	TRBD2	-	TRBJ2-5	TGTGCCAGCAGCTCCGGGACTAGCGGGGACCTTGAGACCCAGTACTTC	CASSSGTSGDLETQYF
TRBV6-5	TRBD2	-	TRBJ2-1	TGTGCCAGCTTCTCTTCAGCGGGAGGGGGCAATGAGCAGTTCTTC	CASFSSAGGGNEQFF
TRBV7-2	-	-	TRBJ2-1	TGTGCCAGCAGCTTAGGCGATGAGCAGTTCTTC	CASSLGDEQFF
TRBV30	-	few	TRBJ2-1	TGTGCCTGGAGTGGAGGGAACAAGCCCAATGAGCAGTTCTTC	CAWSGGNKPNEQFF
TRBV4-1	-	-	TRBJ1-5	TGCGCCAGCAGCCCCACCCTTTCAGGGTCTCAGCCCCAGCATTTT	CASSPTLSGSQPQHF
TRBV7-8	TRBD1	-	TRBJ1-5	TGTGCCAGCAGCGCAGGACAGGGGAATCAGCCCCAGCATTTT	CASSAGQGNQPQHF
TRBV30	-	-	TRBJ1-1	TGTGCCTGGGACGGGGGGGCTGAAGCTTTCTTT	CAWDGGAEAFF
TRBV7-9	TRBD2	-	TRBJ2-7	TGTGCCAGCAGCCAGAGACTAGCGGGTGGCTACGAGCAGTACTTC	CASSQRLAGGYEQYF
TRBV5-3	TRBD2	-	TRBJ2-5	TGTGCCAGAAGCTCTGGACTAGCGGAAGAGACCCAGTACTTC	CARSSGLAEETQYF
TRBV30	-	-	TRBJ1-6	TGTGCCTGGACCCCAGGGCCCAATTCACCCCTCCACTTT	CAWTPGPNSPLHF
TRBV9	-	-	TRBJ2-3	TGTGCCAGCAGCGTAGGAGGGCCACACACAGATACGCAGTATTTT	CASSVGGPHTDTQYF
TRBV28	-	-	TRBJ1-4	TGTGCCAGCAGCCTTGCGGACGGGACAACTAATGAAAAACTGTTTTTT	CASSLADGTTNEKLFF
TRBV30	-	-	TRBJ1-4	TGTGCCAGCGAGGGGACTATGGGGGAAAAACTGTTTTTT	CASEGTMGEKLFF
TRBV9	-	-	TRBJ2-5	TGTGCCAGCAGCGTAGGGGGCTCCGGATTGCAAGAGACCCAGTACTTC	CASSVGGSGLQETQYF
TRBV4-1	TRBD1	-	TRBJ2-3	TGCGCCAGCAGCCCGCAGGGGGTCAGGGCAGATACGCAGTATTTT	CASSPQGVRADTQYF